This entry lists 20 T cell receptor beta chains sequenced from one sample in a study of T cell repertoires in cytomegalovirus infection. TCRdb used MiXCR to reprocess the reads, holding one entry per CDR3 protein. The sample has 400,000 or so distinct CDR3 sequences; 30% to 40% are singletons. The sample was PBMCs. These receptors all come from a human donor in good health (CMV status not recorded). Some clones in this sample may be carry-over from other donors' samples.

The rearrangement uses TRBV19 and TRBJ2-6; D ambiguous. The germline CDR1 and CDR2 sequences are LNHDA and SQIVND (reference sequence). V was shortened by 6 bases and J by 0 bases, with 27 bases between the two germline ends. The CDR3 extends over 21 amino acids. The CDR3 DNA follows: TGTGCCAGTAGGTCCACCGGTACTTCCGGGCCACGGTACTCTGGGGCCAACGTCCTGACTTTC. As protein: CASRSTGTSGPRYSGANVLTF. Looking up the rest from reference TRBV19 and TRBJ2-6 gives the full variable domain: DGGITQSPKYLFRKEGQNVTLSCEQNLNHDAMYWYRQDPGQGLRLIYYSQIVNDFQKGDIAEGYSVSREKKESFPLTVTSAQKNPTAFYLCASRSTGTSGPRYSGANVLTFGAGSRLTVL.

V is TRBV5-1 and J is TRBJ2-1; D is possibly TRBD2 (7 bases). The CDR3 has 15 residues. The V end was cut by 1 base, the J end by 7 bases, with 15 bases between. The germline V gene has CDR1 SGHRS and CDR2 YFSETQ. CDR3 residues: CASSLWGGSSNEQFF. For the CDR3, the DNA is TGCGCCAGCAGCTTGTGGGGGGGCTCCTCAAATGAGCAGTTCTTC.

This clonotype was seen repeatedly, ten times or more. V gene TRBV20-1 combines with J gene TRBJ2-7; D remains ambiguous. Germline-derived CDR1 and CDR2 are DFQATT and SNEGSKA (reference sequence). V was pared by 6 bases and J by 6 bases, with 18 bases between. The CDR3 contains 13 residues. The CDR3 DNA follows: TGCAGTGCCATTCCCACTGGCAGACCCGAGCAGTACTTC. This translates into CSAIPTGRPEQYF.

V gene TRBV28 combines with J gene TRBJ1-1; maybe TRBD1 (5 bases). Trimming pared 4 bases from V and 0 bases from J, leaving 9 bases between. The CDR3 length is 14 residues. Germline CDR1 MDHEN, CDR2 SYDVKM. The chain's CDR3 is CASSWGSMNTEAFF. The DNA of the CDR3 is TGTGCCAGCAGTTGGGGGAGTATGAACACTGAAGCTTTCTTT.

J is TRBJ1-1 and V is TRBV19, with D hard to call. The CDR3 contains 12 residues. Germline V gene lookup returns CDR1 LNHDA and CDR2 SQIVND (reference sequence). The CDR3 DNA follows: TGTGCTACCACAAGGACGAACACTGAAGCTTTCTTT. Amino acid sequence: CATTRTNTEAFF.

The chain is built from TRBV28 and TRBJ2-4, with TRBD1 matching over 8 bases. Germline trimming cut 6 bases from V and 3 bases from J; bases unmatched to any gene: 7. The CDR3 runs 15 residues. Germline loops: CDR1 MDHEN, CDR2 SYDVKM. CDR3 in amino acids: CASRSGGSDKNIQYF. The DNA for the CDR3 is TGTGCCAGCAGGTCAGGGGGCTCGGACAAAAACATTCAGTACTTC.

This sequence joins TRBV11-2 and TRBJ2-1; 8 bases are a match to TRBD2. This CDR3 has 14 amino acids. Germline values: CDR1 SGHAT, CDR2 FQNNGV. Trimming took 1 base from V and 8 from J; bases not matched to a gene: 4. The DNA for the CDR3 is TGTGCCAGCAGCTTAGCGGGACTAGAAGATGAGCAGTTCTTC. It is translated as CASSLAGLEDEQFF.

V is TRBV12-3 or TRBV12-4 and J is TRBJ1-2, with 8 positions matching TRBD1. CDR3 length: 16 amino acids. Unmatched junction bases numbered 5, after V lost 0 bases and J lost 2 bases. CDR3 sequence: CASSLALPGGNYGYTF. The CDR3, as DNA: TGTGCCAGCAGTTTAGCGCTTCCAGGGGGCAACTATGGCTACACCTTC.

This clonotype was observed many times. The chain is built from TRBV28 and TRBJ2-4; TRBD2 might be the D (7 bases). The germline V gene encodes CDR1 MDHEN and CDR2 SYDVKM. The CDR3 runs 17 residues. V lost 8 bases and J 0 bases, leaving 20 bases between the germline ends. Written as DNA, the CDR3 is TGTGCCAGCTCACCCGGGGGGCTTTGGCTAGCCAAAAACATTCAGTACTTC. It is translated as CASSPGGLWLAKNIQYF.

In regard to this clonotype: A much larger clone sits a single nucleotide away, making a read error possible. The chain links TRBV7-8 to TRBJ2-5; D assignment may be TRBD1 or TRBD2 (6 bases each). Between the trimmed V and J ends, which lost 7 bases and 5 bases, there was a span of 17 bases. Per germline, CDR1 SGHVS and CDR2 FQNEAQ. The CDR3 loop spans 14 amino acids. The CDR3 DNA is TGTGCCAGCAACAAGGGGGGCAGTATGGAGACCCAGTACTTC. This gives the protein CASNKGGSMETQYF.

This clonotype was picked up a small number of times. The V gene is TRBV6-6, the J gene TRBJ2-5; 9 positions agree with TRBD2. The V and J ends lost 4 bases and 5 bases, in that order; junction bases with no gene match: 8. Looked up from germline, CDR1 is MNHNY and CDR2 is SVGAGI (reference sequence). The CDR3 runs 15 residues. The CDR3 coding sequence is TGTGCCAGCAGTTCCCCGGGACTAGCAATGGAGACCCAGTACTTC. As protein: CASSSPGLAMETQYF.

The chain joins TRBV12-3 or TRBV12-4 to TRBJ2-3; 11 bases align to TRBD1. CDR3 length equals 16 residues. J gave up 1 base and V 4 bases, and 4 bases lay outside the gene matches. CDR3 amino acids: CASSSGQGAGTDTQYF. As DNA, the CDR3 is TGTGCCAGCAGTTCCGGACAGGGGGCGGGCACAGATACGCAGTATTTT.

In its sample, this clonotype was seen a few times. The gene calls are TRBV6-2 or TRBV6-3 and TRBJ1-5; 11 nucleotides align to TRBD1. CDR1 MNHEY and CDR2 SVGEGT come from the germline V gene. The CDR3 runs 15 residues. V was clipped by 4 bases and J by 5 bases; unmatched bases: 4. The CDR3 is CASSWRTGGYQPQHF. The CDR3, as DNA: TGTGCCAGCAGTTGGAGGACAGGGGGCTATCAGCCCCAGCATTTT.

This chain links TRBV12-3 or TRBV12-4 with TRBJ1-6; TRBD1 agrees at 8 bases. The CDR3 runs to 14 residues. Trimming took 6 bases from V and 10 from J; bases not matched to a gene: 8. The CDR3 nucleotides are TGTGCCAGCAGCCATGGACAGGGAACATCACCCCTCCACTTT. Its protein product is CASSHGQGTSPLHF.

V and J are TRBV11-2 and TRBJ1-4, with TRBD1 matching over 12 bases. The J segment lost 7 bases and the V segment lost 3 bases, leaving 3 bases of the junction unmatched. This CDR3 has 15 residues. Germline CDR1 SGHAT, CDR2 FQNNGV. The CDR3 region is CASSLGQGAFEKLFF. The CDR3 nucleotides read TGTGCCAGCAGCTTGGGACAGGGGGCTTTTGAAAAACTGTTTTTT.

This clonotype was counted at least ten times. CDR3 nucleotides: TGTGCCAGCAGCAAACCGGGAATCAGTGAAGCTTTCTTT. Protein product: CASSKPGISEAFF. The V and J genes are TRBV7-2 and TRBJ1-1, with unresolved D. The CDR3 spans 13 residues. Germline V gene sequence: CDR1 SGHTA, CDR2 FQGNSA. Trimming stripped 5 bases from V and 7 bases from J, with 14 bases between. The complete variable domain, with remaining parts taken from reference TRBV7-2 and TRBJ1-1, reads GAGVSQSPSNKVTEKGKDVELRCDPISGHTALYWYRQSLGQGLEFLIYFQGNSAPDKSGLPSDRFSAERTGGSVSTLTIQRTQQEDSAVYLCASSKPGISEAFFGQGTRLTVV.

This clonotype has just a few counts. The chain combines TRBV27 with TRBJ2-5, with a possible D match to TRBD1 (6 bases). Trimming left V 5 bases short and J 6 bases short, with 22 bases between. CDR3 length: 16 amino acids. Looked up from germline, CDR1 is MNHEY and CDR2 is SMNVEV (reference sequence). The CDR3 DNA sequence: TGTGCCAGCAGTCCTCGGGACACCCTGGGGGATCAGACCCAGTACTTC. Its protein product is CASSPRDTLGDQTQYF.

This clonotype was found a few times. The chain has TRBV7-9 and TRBJ2-4; 9 nucleotides agree with TRBD1. The CDR3 has 18 residues. CDR1 and CDR2 from the germline V gene are SEHNR and FQNEAQ (reference sequence). Trimming at V came to 1 base and at J to 7 bases, leaving 14 bases not matched to a gene. The CDR3 DNA sequence: TGTGCCAGCAGCTTAGTTCCTCGGGGGACAGGGACACCGAACATTCAGTACTTC. It is translated as CASSLVPRGTGTPNIQYF.

To note about this clonotype: It may be a read error: a sequence one base away is much more abundant. The chain combines TRBV7-2 with TRBJ1-1, with a weak D call TRBD1 (5 bases). CDR1 and CDR2 from the germline V gene are SGHTA and FQGNSA. The ends were cut back, 5 bases at V and 13 bases at J, with 17 bases in the middle. The CDR3 covers 12 residues. The CDR3 DNA sequence: TGTGCCAGCAGCGCCTCCCGGGGACGGGATTTCTTT. Its protein is CASSASRGRDFF.

This clonotype was observed at least ten times. CDR3 residues: CASSPGTGGFGSPLHF. The CDR3 DNA follows: TGTGCCAGCAGCCCGGGGACAGGGGGCTTTGGTTCACCCCTCCACTTT. The chain uses TRBV7-8 and TRBJ1-6; 12 bases are a match to TRBD1. V shed 5 bases, J shed 9 bases, and the junction held 8 bases outside the gene matches. This CDR3 is built from 16 residues. The germline V gene encodes CDR1 SGHVS and CDR2 FQNEAQ.